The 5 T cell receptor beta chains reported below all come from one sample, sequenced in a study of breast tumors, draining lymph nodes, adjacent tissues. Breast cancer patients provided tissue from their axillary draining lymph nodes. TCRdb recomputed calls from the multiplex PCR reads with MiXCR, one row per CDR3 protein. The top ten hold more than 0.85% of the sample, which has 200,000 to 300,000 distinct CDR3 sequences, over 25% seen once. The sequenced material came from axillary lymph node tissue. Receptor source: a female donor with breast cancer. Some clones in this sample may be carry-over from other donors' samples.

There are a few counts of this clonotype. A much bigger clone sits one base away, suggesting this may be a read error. Here the CDR3 DNA reads TGCAGTGCTAGCCGCCGCGATGGCCCAGCTACGCAGTATTTT. This gives the protein CSASRRDGPATQYF. This chain links TRBV20-1 with TRBJ2-3, with unresolved D. V lost 3 bases, J lost 8 bases, and 18 bases lay in between. From germline, CDR1 is DFQATT and CDR2 SNEGSKA (reference sequence). CDR3 length equals 14 residues.

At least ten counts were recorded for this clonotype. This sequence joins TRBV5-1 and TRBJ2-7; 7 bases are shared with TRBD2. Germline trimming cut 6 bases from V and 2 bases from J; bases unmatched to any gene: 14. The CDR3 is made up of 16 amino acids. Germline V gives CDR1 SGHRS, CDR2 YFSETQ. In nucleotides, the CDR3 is TGCGCCAGCACCCCCTACCTGGGACGGGAGGCCTACGAGCAGTACTTC. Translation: CASTPYLGREAYEQYF.

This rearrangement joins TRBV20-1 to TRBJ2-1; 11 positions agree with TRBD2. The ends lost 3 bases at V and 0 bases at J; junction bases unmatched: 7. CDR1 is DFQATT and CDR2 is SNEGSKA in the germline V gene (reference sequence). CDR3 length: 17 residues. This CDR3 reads CSASSGTSGSSYNEQFF. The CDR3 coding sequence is TGCAGTGCTAGCTCAGGTACTAGCGGGAGCTCCTACAATGAGCAGTTCTTC.

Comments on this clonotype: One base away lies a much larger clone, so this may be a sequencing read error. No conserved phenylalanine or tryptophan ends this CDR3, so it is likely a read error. CDR3 amino acids: CASSQAGGTYEQYL. CDR3 DNA sequence: TGTGCCAGCAGCCAAGCAGGTGGAACCTACGAGCAGTACCTC. V usage is TRBV7-9 and J usage is TRBJ2-7; D is undetermined. The CDR3 extends over 14 amino acids. V lost 5 bases to trimming and J lost 2 bases, with 13 bases between them. From germline, CDR1 is SEHNR and CDR2 FQNEAQ (reference sequence).

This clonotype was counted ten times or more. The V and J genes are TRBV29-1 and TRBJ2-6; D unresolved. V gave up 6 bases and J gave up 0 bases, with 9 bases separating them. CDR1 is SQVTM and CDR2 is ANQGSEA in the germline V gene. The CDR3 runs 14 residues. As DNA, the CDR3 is TGCAGCGTAAGCAGAGACTCTGGGGCCAACGTCCTGACTTTC. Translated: CSVSRDSGANVLTF.